These 18 T cell receptor beta chains originate from one sample sequenced in a study of blood T cell repertoires in COVID-19. Using immunoSEQ multiplex PCR, the repertoire was profiled, and TCRdb retains in-frame clones only, with some absent. Of 150,000 to 200,000 clones in the sample, 88% were seen once. The sequencing sample was made of peripheral blood. All receptors derive from a man in his fifties or sixties with acute or convalescent COVID-19.

V gene TRBV7-9 combines with J gene TRBJ1-4; D gene uncertain. The CDR3 extends over 12 amino acids. CDR1 and CDR2 (germline): SEHNR, FQNEAQ (reference sequence). The V end was cut by 2 bases, the J end by 8 bases, with 6 bases between. The CDR3 coding sequence is TGTGCCAGCAGCTTAAAACGGGAAAAACTGTTTTTT. Residues: CASSLKREKLFF.

This chain uses TRBV30 with TRBJ1-3, with D unresolved. Per germline, CDR1 GTSNPN and CDR2 SVGIG (reference sequence). This CDR3 is built from 13 residues. Trimming removed 3 bases at V and 2 bases at J, with 8 bases between. CDR3: CAWSRRTGNTIYF. CDR3 coding DNA: TGTGCCTGGAGCAGGCGCACTGGAAACACCATATATTTT.

The chain is built from TRBV7-9 and TRBJ1-2; D unresolved. Germline V lookup: CDR1 SEHNR, CDR2 FQNEAQ (reference sequence). CDR3 length: 11 residues. Trimming removed 5 bases from V and 8 bases from J, with 9 bases in between. The CDR3 DNA reads as TGTGCCAGCAGCCTCCGGGTAGGCTACACCTTC. It yields the protein CASSLRVGYTF.

The V call is TRBV21-1, the J call TRBJ2-7; the DNA was not compared with TRBD2, the D call given in the table. TRBV21-1 is described as a pseudogene. The CDR3 has 15 amino acids. CDR3 bases: TGTGCCAGCAGCACTAGCGGGGGACTAACCTACGAGCAGTACTTC. This sequence encodes CASSTSGGLTYEQYF.

The chain couples TRBV3-1 (or the pseudogene TRBV3-2) to TRBJ1-2; 8 bases map to TRBD1. Germline CDR1 and CDR2: LGHDT and YNNKEL (reference sequence). V gave up 1 base and J gave up 4 bases; unmatched junction bases: 2. The CDR3 is made up of 14 amino acids. The CDR3 reads CASSQGGQGYGYTF. CDR3 bases: TGTGCCAGCAGCCAAGGTGGACAGGGCTATGGCTACACCTTC.

The V gene is TRBV5-1, the J gene TRBJ2-7, with 9 bases aligning to TRBD1. This CDR3 contains 15 residues. J gave up 0 bases and V 2 bases, and 3 bases lay outside the gene matches. Germline loops: CDR1 SGHRS, CDR2 YFSETQ. The CDR3 nucleotides read TGCGCCAGCAGCTTTACAGGGGGCGGCTCCTACGAGCAGTACTTC. It is translated as CASSFTGGGSYEQYF.

The chain joins TRBV29-1 to TRBJ1-6; perhaps TRBD1 as D (6 bases). Trimming removed 5 bases from V and 8 bases from J, with 19 bases in between. Per the germline V gene, CDR1 is SQVTM and CDR2 is ANQGSEA. The CDR3 consists of 15 residues. In DNA, the CDR3 is TGCAGCGTTCGTAAGCGGGACATGGCGGATTCACCCCTCCACTTT. Its protein product is CSVRKRDMADSPLHF.

This chain joins TRBV10-1 and TRBJ2-5; TRBD1 agrees at 8 bases. CDR3 length equals 15 residues. The J segment lost 5 bases and the V segment lost 0 bases, leaving 5 bases of the junction unmatched. CDR1 WNHNN and CDR2 SYGVQD come from the germline V gene (reference sequence). The CDR3 bases are TGCGCCAGCAGTGAGTCGGCAGGGGGCGCGGAGACCCAGTACTTC. As protein: CASSESAGGAETQYF.

This chain joins TRBV7-3 and TRBJ1-1; tentative D call: TRBD1 (6 bases). The V end was cut by 4 bases, the J end by 11 bases, with 17 bases between. The CDR3 is 13 amino acids. In germline, CDR1 is SGHTA, CDR2 FQGTGA. Here the CDR3 DNA reads TGTGCCAGCAGCTCTCGGGACATCTCTGGGGCTTTCTTT. This codes for CASSSRDISGAFF.

The rearrangement joins TRBV21-1 to TRBJ1-5; the listed D gene, TRBD1, was not tested against the DNA. TRBV21-1 is classified as a pseudogene. CDR3 length equals 15 residues. This chain's CDR3 is CASSRERGQRQPQHF. In DNA form, the CDR3 reads TGTGCCAGCAGCAGAGAAAGGGGGCAGCGTCAGCCCCAGCATTTT.

CDR3 sequence: CASNLGGATYGYTF. CDR3 DNA sequence: TGTGCCAGCAACTTGGGGGGGGCGACCTATGGCTACACCTTC. This rearrangement joins TRBV28 to TRBJ1-2; tentatively, D is TRBD1 (6 bases). This CDR3 has 14 residues. V lost 7 bases, J lost 4 bases, and 16 bases lay in between. Germline CDR1 reads MDHEN; CDR2 reads SYDVKM.

The chain has TRBV30 and TRBJ2-1; TRBD1 matches at 10 bases. Germline lookup yields CDR1 GTSNPN and CDR2 SVGIG (reference sequence). The CDR3 is made up of 15 amino acids. With V trimmed by 4 bases and J by 5 bases, 8 bases remained unmatched. In DNA, the CDR3 is TGTGCCTGGACCTTGGACAGGGGGGCCCACAATGAGCAGTTCTTC. The encoded protein is CAWTLDRGAHNEQFF.

This chain connects TRBV4-3 to TRBJ2-1; the D gene is possibly TRBD2 (7 bases). CDR1 and CDR2 (germline): LGHNA, YSLEER. V lost 0 bases, J lost 8 bases, and 17 bases lay in between. This CDR3 region has 16 residues. DNA for the CDR3: TGCGCCAGCAGCCAAGATGGGGGGGGCAGATCGGATGAGCAGTTCTTC. This gives the protein CASSQDGGGRSDEQFF.

The chain couples TRBV6-5 to TRBJ2-7; 9 bases fit TRBD1. This CDR3 contains 15 residues. Trimming took 6 bases from V and 3 from J; bases not matched to a gene: 9. The germline V gene has CDR1 MNHEY and CDR2 SVGAGI. CDR3 nucleotides: TGTGCCAGCAGAAGGGACAGGGAGGTTTTCTACGAGCAGTACTTC. Translating it yields CASRRDREVFYEQYF.

This clone was picked up a small number of times. This sequence joins TRBV7-9 and TRBJ2-7; 9 nucleotides match TRBD2. Germline V CDR1 and CDR2: SEHNR, FQNEAQ (reference sequence). CDR3 size: 13 residues. After removal of 3 bases from V and 6 bases from J, the junction contained 3 bases not matched to a gene. The CDR3 DNA follows: TGTGCCAGCAGCTTTAGCGGGAGCGTCGAGCAGTACTTC. Protein product: CASSFSGSVEQYF.

The table lists this clone with a count of one. The chain employs TRBV30 and TRBJ1-4; 9 bases are shared with TRBD1. The CDR3 extends over 15 amino acids. CDR1 GTSNPN and CDR2 SVGIG come from the germline V gene (reference sequence). V lost 3 bases to trimming and J lost 7 bases; unmatched junction nucleotides: 9. This CDR3 is CAWSPGGQGGEKLFF. In DNA form, the CDR3 reads TGTGCCTGGAGCCCCGGGGGACAGGGAGGTGAAAAACTGTTTTTT.

The CDR3 DNA sequence: TGCGCCAGCAGTCGCGGGGCTGGAAACACCATATATTTT. Amino acids: CASSRGAGNTIYF. The chain links TRBV5-1 to TRBJ1-3; D gene ambiguous. V was trimmed by 5 bases and J by 2 bases, leaving 8 bases between them. The CDR3 is 13 residues long. Germline V gene data show CDR1 as SGHRS and CDR2 as YFSETQ. Filled out from reference TRBV5-1 and TRBJ1-3, the complete variable domain reads KAGVTQTPRYLIKTRGQQVTLSCSPISGHRSVSWYQQTPGQGLQFLFEYFSETQRNKGNFPGRFSGRQFSNSRSEMNVSTLELGDSALYLCASSRGAGNTIYFGEGSWLTVV.

The chain links TRBV29-1 to TRBJ1-5; D remains ambiguous. The CDR3 has 13 amino acids. The germline V gene encodes CDR1 SQVTM and CDR2 ANQGSEA. Trimming shortened V by 6 bases and J by 3 bases, and 12 bases separated the two germline ends. The CDR3 sequence: CSVLSSDNQPQHF. CDR3 DNA sequence: TGCAGCGTGTTATCCAGCGACAATCAGCCCCAGCATTTT. The entire variable domain, with the rest obtained from reference TRBV29-1 and TRBJ1-5, is as follows: SAVISQKPSRDICQRGTSLTIQCQVDSQVTMMFWYRQQPGQSLTLIATANQGSEATYESGFVIDKFPISRPNLTFSTLTVSNMSPEDSSIYLCSVLSSDNQPQHFGDGTRLSIL.